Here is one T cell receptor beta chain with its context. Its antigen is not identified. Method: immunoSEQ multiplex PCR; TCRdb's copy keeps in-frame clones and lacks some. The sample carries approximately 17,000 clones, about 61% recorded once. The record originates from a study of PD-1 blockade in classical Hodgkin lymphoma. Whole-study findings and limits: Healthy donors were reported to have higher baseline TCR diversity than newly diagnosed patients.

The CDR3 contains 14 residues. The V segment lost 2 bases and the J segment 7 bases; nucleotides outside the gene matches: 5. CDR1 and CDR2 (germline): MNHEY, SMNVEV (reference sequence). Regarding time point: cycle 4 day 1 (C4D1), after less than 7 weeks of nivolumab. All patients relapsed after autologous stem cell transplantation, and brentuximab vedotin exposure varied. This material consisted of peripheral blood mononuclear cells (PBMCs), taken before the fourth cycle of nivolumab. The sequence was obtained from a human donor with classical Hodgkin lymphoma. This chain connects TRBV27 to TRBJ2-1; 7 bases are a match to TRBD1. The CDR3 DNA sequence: TGTGCCAGCAGTTTAACGCCCAGGGGGAATGAGCAGTTCTTC. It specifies CASSLTPRGNEQFF.